These 4 T cell receptor beta chains share one sample of origin, sequenced in a study of T cells in women clearing cervical HPV infection. The protocol was immunoSEQ multiplex PCR, while the TCRdb copy is restricted to in-frame clones and leaves out a portion. The sample holds tens of thousands of clones. Sample: blood buffy coat. These receptors were obtained from a woman aged 18 to 75 with a cervical HPV16 infection that either progressed to CIN3+ or cleared (not recorded which).

Comment on this clone: The read stops 3 residues short of the end of the CDR3; the missing end is completed from the germline J gene. This rearrangement joins TRBV20-1 to TRBJ2-1; TRBD2 matches at 14 bases. Germline V lookup: CDR1 DFQATT, CDR2 SNEGSKA (reference sequence). With 0 bases clipped from V and 5 bases from J, the junction kept 15 bases outside the gene matches. This CDR3 has 20 amino acids. The covered CDR3 bases are TGCAGTGCTAGAGATCTCATAGGACTAGCGGGGGGCCGGGTCCACAATGAG. Encoded protein: CSARDLIGLAGGRVHNE. The CDR3 as a whole reads CSARDLIGLAGGRVHNEQFF.

On this clone: The read ends 3 residues shy of where the CDR3 ends; the end is completed using the germline J gene. The V and J genes are TRBV19 and TRBJ1-2; the D gene is possibly TRBD1 (5 bases). From germline, CDR1 is LNHDA and CDR2 SQIVND (reference sequence). With 8 bases removed from V and 7 bases from J, the gap between germline ends came to 23 bases. The CDR3 covers 15 residues. The sequenced CDR3 bases are TGTGCCAGTGAGGAGGGGTCCTTAATTCAGCGTGGC. Amino acid sequence: CASEEGSLIQRG. The whole CDR3 reads CASEEGSLIQRGYTF.

Comment on this clone: The read stops 3 residues short of the end of the CDR3; the missing end is completed from the germline J gene. V usage is TRBV11-1 and J usage is TRBJ2-1, with 10 bases that match TRBD1. Germline V lookup: CDR1 SGHAT, CDR2 FQDESV (reference sequence). V shed 5 bases and J 5 bases; nucleotides not matched to a gene: 6. CDR3 size: 15 residues. The CDR3 region is CASSLTGTGDNEQFF. The CDR3 bases that were read are TGTGCCAGCAGCCTAACCGGGACAGGGGACAATGAG. Combining the CDR3 with reference TRBV11-1 and TRBJ2-1 gives the whole variable domain EAEVAQSPRYKITEKSQAVAFWCDPISGHATLYWYRQILGQGPELLVQFQDESVVDDSQLPKDRFSAERLKGVDSTLKIQPAELGDSAMYLCASSLTGTGDNEQFFGPGTRLTVL.

In regard to this clone: The CDR3 end is not reached by the read, which stops 3 residues before it; the germline J gene fills it in. V is TRBV5-6 and J is TRBJ1-2; D unclear. Looked up from germline, CDR1 is SGHDT and CDR2 is YYEEEE. CDR3 size: 12 residues. The DNA read from the CDR3 is TGTGCCAGCAGCTTTGACTTGAAGGGC. The encoded protein is CASSFDLKG. The CDR3 as a whole reads CASSFDLKGYTF.